Shown below are 31 T cell receptor beta chains from a single sample sequenced in a study of blood T cell repertoires in COVID-19 (dated by TCRdb to 2018 to 2021). The library came from the immunoSEQ multiplex PCR assay. TCRdb re-hosts the immuneACCESS table, in-frame sequences only. Its copies lack some clones; in the studies checked, an unresolved V gene accounts for under half of them, and the cause for the rest is not known. The sample table holds approximately 450,000 clones, of which 70% to 90% were seen once. Of the sample, roughly 2% falls within the top ten clones. The sequenced material came from PBMCs or T cells enriched from blood (not recorded which). Source of these receptors: a woman between 18 and 30 years old with acute COVID-19.

This clone was observed a single time. The V call is TRBV6-5, the J call TRBJ1-2, with D tentatively TRBD1 (6 bases). The CDR3 sequence is 12 residues long. Germline V gene sequence: CDR1 MNHEY, CDR2 SVGAGI. V lost 6 bases and J lost 8, with 13 bases in between. CDR3 amino acids: CASSTHRVGYTF. For the CDR3, the DNA is TGTGCCAGCAGCACCCACAGGGTCGGCTACACCTTC.

This chain's CDR3 is CASSSIHRGTYEQYF. The CDR3 DNA reads as TGTGCCAGCAGCTCCATTCACAGGGGGACCTACGAGCAGTACTTC. The rearrangement uses TRBV7-2 and TRBJ2-7, with 8 bases matching TRBD1. The V gene's germline CDR1 is SGHTA and CDR2 FQGNSA. The CDR3 has 15 residues. V lost 4 bases, J lost 2 bases, and 7 bases stayed unmatched.

This clone occurred once. The chain couples TRBV6-1 to TRBJ2-7, with 9 bases fitting TRBD2. Germline CDR1 MNHNS, CDR2 SASEGT. V lost 2 bases to trimming and J lost 4 bases; unmatched junction nucleotides: 9. CDR3 length equals 16 residues. The CDR3 reads CASSERRLAGYYEQYF. CDR3 nucleotide sequence: TGTGCCAGCAGTGAAAGGCGGCTAGCGGGATATTACGAGCAGTACTTC.

This clone has just a few counts. Other DNA sequences in this sample translate to the same CDR3. J is TRBJ2-3 and V is TRBV3-1 (or the pseudogene TRBV3-2); D is perhaps TRBD2 (6 bases). The germline V gene encodes CDR1 LGHDT and CDR2 YNNKEL (reference sequence). This CDR3 is 15 amino acids long. With 1 base removed from V and 0 bases from J, the gap between germline ends came to 8 bases. CDR3 protein: CASSQGGASTDTQYF. The CDR3, as DNA: TGTGCCAGCAGCCAAGGCGGGGCTAGCACAGATACGCAGTATTTT.

The chain recombines TRBV7-3 with TRBJ2-3; 15 nucleotides match TRBD2. The germline CDR1 and CDR2 sequences are SGHTA and FQGTGA. V was pared by 5 bases and J by 4 bases, with 7 bases of the junction left unmatched. This CDR3 is built from 17 residues. The CDR3 DNA reads TGTGCCAGCAGCCTATCCGGGACTAGCGGGGGGTCAGATACGCAGTATTTT. This codes for CASSLSGTSGGSDTQYF.

This clone turned up a few times. Other nucleotide sequences in the sample specify the same CDR3. CDR3 in amino acids: CASSNQGYEQYF. The CDR3 DNA reads TGTGCCAGCAGCAACCAGGGCTACGAGCAGTACTTC. The chain links TRBV6-5 to TRBJ2-7; perhaps TRBD1 as D (5 bases). The germline V and J ends were trimmed by 6 bases and 3 bases, with 9 bases remaining between them. The CDR3 covers 12 residues. Germline V CDR1 and CDR2: MNHEY, SVGAGI.

The chain links TRBV10-2 to TRBJ1-6; TRBD1 matches at 8 bases. This CDR3 has 14 residues. J lost 6 bases, V lost 10 bases, and 8 bases had no gene match. Per the germline V gene, CDR1 is WSHSY and CDR2 is SAAADI. CDR3 sequence reads: CAMRDRWTNSPLHF. The CDR3 DNA sequence: TGCGCCATGAGGGACAGGTGGACTAATTCACCCCTCCACTTT.

The chain employs TRBV6-6 and TRBJ2-2; TRBD2 agrees at 7 bases. V trimming: 7 bases; J trimming: 0 bases; junction bases outside the gene matches: 5. In germline, CDR1 is MNHNY, CDR2 SVGAGI (reference sequence). The CDR3 sequence is 15 residues long. For the CDR3, the DNA is TGTGCCAGCACTGGAAGCGGGACGAACACCGGGGAGCTGTTTTTT. Translation: CASTGSGTNTGELFF.

This clone is a singleton in its sample. The rearrangement uses TRBV3-1 (or the pseudogene TRBV3-2) and TRBJ2-7, with 11 bases identical to TRBD2. The V segment lost 5 bases and the J segment 6 bases; nucleotides outside the gene matches: 9. The length of the CDR3 is 15 residues. CDR1 and CDR2 (germline): LGHDT, YNNKEL (reference sequence). The CDR3 DNA follows: TGTGCCAGCAGCAGGGGACTAGCGGAGAAAGTCGAGCAGTACTTC. Its protein is CASSRGLAEKVEQYF.

The rearrangement uses TRBV9 and TRBJ2-3, with TRBD2 matching 9 bases. V was pared by 0 bases and J by 5 bases, with 7 bases of the junction left unmatched. This CDR3 has 16 residues. Per the germline V gene, CDR1 is SGDLS and CDR2 is YYNGEE. CDR3 sequence reads: CASSVGSGGVEDTQYF. The CDR3 region has the DNA TGTGCCAGCAGCGTAGGTAGCGGGGGAGTCGAAGATACGCAGTATTTT.

This chain connects TRBV1 to TRBJ2-2; the listed D gene, TRBD2, was not tested against the DNA. TRBV1 is flagged as a pseudogene. This CDR3 region has 14 residues. The CDR3 DNA sequence: TGCACCAGCAGCCAAGAGGTCCGGGTCCGGGAGCTGTTTTTT. Its translation is CTSSQEVRVRELFF.

V gene TRBV10-3 combines with J gene TRBJ2-1; 10 nucleotides align to TRBD2. The germline CDR1 and CDR2 sequences are ENHRY and SYGVKD. V gave up 6 bases and J gave up 0 bases; unmatched junction bases: 5. The CDR3 runs 16 residues. The CDR3 sequence is CAISSSSGSSYNEQFF. CDR3 coding DNA: TGTGCCATCAGCAGCTCTAGCGGGAGCTCCTACAATGAGCAGTTCTTC.

This sequence joins TRBV6-2 or TRBV6-3 and TRBJ2-2, with TRBD2 matching over 11 bases. Germline CDR1 is MNHEY and CDR2 is SVGEGT. This CDR3 region has 15 residues. Losses at the gene ends were 5 bases for V and 7 bases for J; bases not matched to a gene: 6. The CDR3 is CASSRKLAGVGELFF. DNA of the CDR3: TGTGCCAGCAGTAGAAAACTAGCGGGAGTCGGGGAGCTGTTTTTT.

The genes are TRBV7-2 and TRBJ1-5; TRBD1 might be the D (6 bases). V was shortened by 3 bases and J by 3 bases, with 12 bases between the two germline ends. This CDR3 contains 15 residues. Germline V lookup: CDR1 SGHTA, CDR2 FQGNSA. CDR3 sequence reads: CASSFGTRHNQPQHF. The CDR3 DNA follows: TGTGCCAGCAGCTTTGGGACAAGACACAATCAGCCCCAGCATTTT.

The genes are TRBV3-1 (or the pseudogene TRBV3-2) and TRBJ1-6, with D unclear. The CDR3 consists of 13 residues. The germline V gene has CDR1 LGHDT and CDR2 YNNKEL (reference sequence). Deletions cut 1 base from V and 8 bases from J, with 6 bases between. The CDR3 spells CASSQGLDSPLHF. The CDR3 nucleotides read TGTGCCAGCAGCCAAGGTCTAGATTCACCCCTCCACTTT.

This chain connects TRBV11-2 to TRBJ2-1; no firm D call. CDR1 is SGHAT, CDR2 FQNNGV, per germline. The CDR3 is 14 residues long. Trimming left V 1 base short and J 9 bases short, with 13 bases between. DNA for the CDR3: TGTGCCAGCAGCTTAGGAACGGGTGACGGTGAGCAGTTCTTC. Translating it yields CASSLGTGDGEQFF.

The CDR3 loop reads CASKTRDTQYEQYF. CDR3 nucleotide sequence: TGTGCCAGCAAGACCCGGGACACACAGTACGAGCAGTACTTC. The gene calls are TRBV6-5 and TRBJ2-7, with D possibly TRBD1 on 6 matching bases. Trimming removed 7 bases from V and 4 bases from J, with 17 bases in between. CDR3 length: 14 amino acids. The germline V gene encodes CDR1 MNHEY and CDR2 SVGAGI.

The rearrangement joins TRBV7-9 to TRBJ2-6; no clear D gene. The CDR3 covers 16 residues. The germline V gene encodes CDR1 SEHNR and CDR2 FQNEAQ (reference sequence). Trimming took 2 bases from V and 1 from J, leaving 9 bases between them. The CDR3 region is CASSLPGSSGANVLTF. The CDR3 DNA is TGTGCCAGCAGCTTACCGGGTTCGTCTGGGGCCAACGTCCTGACTTTC.

The chain joins TRBV5-1 to TRBJ2-1, with 12 bases fitting TRBD2. Trimming at V came to 6 bases and at J to 7 bases, leaving 8 bases not matched to a gene. Germline CDR1 and CDR2: SGHRS and YFSETQ. The CDR3 loop spans 15 amino acids. The CDR3 coding sequence is TGCGCCAGCAATCTAGCGGGAGGGAGGGGGAATGAGCAGTTCTTC. Translation: CASNLAGGRGNEQFF.

The chain recombines TRBV25-1 with TRBJ2-5; 9 bases line up with TRBD1. Germline lookup yields CDR1 MGHDK and CDR2 SYGVNS. V was pared by 3 bases and J by 5 bases, with 7 bases of the junction left unmatched. This CDR3 has 15 amino acids. The CDR3 DNA is TGTGCCAGCAGTGATCGGACAGGGGTAAAGGAGACCCAGTACTTC. Encoded protein: CASSDRTGVKETQYF.

The chain uses TRBV10-2 and TRBJ2-3, with 7 bases aligning to TRBD2. Germline CDR1 is WSHSY and CDR2 is SAAADI. The ends lost 5 bases at V and 3 bases at J; junction bases unmatched: 11. The CDR3 consists of 16 residues. CDR3 protein: CASSYGGYYGTDTQYF. As DNA, the CDR3 is TGCGCCAGCAGTTACGGGGGGTACTATGGTACAGATACGCAGTATTTT.

This rearrangement joins TRBV30 to TRBJ1-3; D might be TRBD1 (5 bases). V lost 1 base and J 4 bases, leaving 17 bases between the germline ends. The CDR3 loop spans 16 amino acids. CDR1 and CDR2 from the germline V gene are GTSNPN and SVGIG (reference sequence). CDR3 sequence: CAWSALGGVKGNTIYF. The DNA of the CDR3 is TGTGCCTGGAGTGCCCTGGGGGGGGTGAAAGGAAACACCATATATTTT.

The genes are TRBV3-1 (or the pseudogene TRBV3-2) and TRBJ2-1, with 8 positions matching TRBD1. V dropped 6 bases and J dropped 6; count of bases not matched to a gene: 4. The germline gives CDR1 LGHDT, CDR2 YNNKEL (reference sequence). The CDR3 is 13 amino acids. The DNA for the CDR3 is TGTGCCAGCAGAACTACAGGGGGCAATGAGCAGTTCTTC. Its protein is CASRTTGGNEQFF.

This clone was counted between two and nine times. The CDR3 DNA is TGTGCCAGCAGTTTACTGGGGCAGGGGGCAGATTCACCCCTCCACTTT. This encodes CASSLLGQGADSPLHF. This rearrangement joins TRBV28 to TRBJ1-6, with 8 positions matching TRBD1. With V trimmed by 2 bases and J by 8 bases, 8 bases remained unmatched. The CDR3 is 16 residues long. Looked up from germline, CDR1 is MDHEN and CDR2 is SYDVKM.

This chain connects TRBV2 to TRBJ2-6; D not certain. Germline V lookup: CDR1 SNHLY, CDR2 FYNNEI. This CDR3 comprises 16 residues. V lost 2 bases and J lost 2, with 10 bases in between. The CDR3 sequence: CASSELRQAGANVLTF. The CDR3 DNA reads as TGTGCCAGCAGTGAACTTCGCCAGGCTGGGGCCAACGTCCTGACTTTC.

This clone was seen once. V usage is TRBV7-2 and J usage is TRBJ2-5; 11 positions match TRBD2. J gave up 5 bases and V 5 bases, and 4 bases lay outside the gene matches. The CDR3 has 14 amino acids. Looked up from germline, CDR1 is SGHTA and CDR2 is FQGNSA. The CDR3 DNA is TGTGCCAGCAGCCCAGGACTAGCGGGCGAGACCCAGTACTTC. As protein: CASSPGLAGETQYF.

The rearrangement links TRBV11-2 to TRBJ2-1, with TRBD2 matching over 15 bases. CDR1 and CDR2 (germline): SGHAT, FQNNGV. The CDR3 consists of 15 residues. V was pared by 4 bases and J by 7 bases, with 2 bases of the junction left unmatched. This CDR3 is CASSSGLAGGNEQFF. The CDR3, as DNA: TGTGCCAGCAGCTCGGGACTAGCGGGGGGAAATGAGCAGTTCTTC.

The chain couples TRBV19 to TRBJ2-5, with TRBD2 matching 12 bases. The CDR3 runs to 15 residues. V shed 4 bases and J 4 bases; nucleotides not matched to a gene: 4. Germline loops: CDR1 LNHDA, CDR2 SQIVND (reference sequence). This CDR3 reads CASSKTSGGLETQYF. The CDR3 DNA is TGTGCCAGTAGTAAAACTAGCGGGGGGTTAGAGACCCAGTACTTC.

V usage is TRBV3-1 (or the pseudogene TRBV3-2) and J usage is TRBJ2-3; TRBD2 matches 9 bases. Germline CDR1 is LGHDT and CDR2 is YNNKEL (reference sequence). The CDR3 is 16 residues long. After removal of 1 base from V and 3 bases from J, the junction contained 5 bases not matched to a gene. The CDR3 here is CASSQGSLAGTDTQYF. As DNA, the CDR3 is TGTGCCAGCAGCCAAGGAAGCCTAGCGGGGACAGATACGCAGTATTTT.

This chain joins TRBV10-1 and TRBJ2-7; 9 bases fit TRBD2. This CDR3 region has 14 residues. CDR1 is WNHNN and CDR2 is SYGVQD in the germline V gene (reference sequence). The junction had 9 bases not matched to a gene; V was cut back by 5 bases and J by 7 bases. CDR3: CASSPGLAPGEQYF. The CDR3 DNA reads TGCGCCAGCAGTCCGGGACTAGCACCCGGAGAGCAGTACTTC.

This sequence joins TRBV4-1 and TRBJ2-1; D gene unclear. V gave up 0 bases and J gave up 8 bases, with 5 bases separating them. There are 12 residues in the CDR3. Germline V gives CDR1 MGHRA, CDR2 YSYEKL. Here the CDR3 reads CASSQEIDEQFF. DNA of the CDR3: TGCGCCAGCAGCCAAGAAATCGATGAGCAGTTCTTC.